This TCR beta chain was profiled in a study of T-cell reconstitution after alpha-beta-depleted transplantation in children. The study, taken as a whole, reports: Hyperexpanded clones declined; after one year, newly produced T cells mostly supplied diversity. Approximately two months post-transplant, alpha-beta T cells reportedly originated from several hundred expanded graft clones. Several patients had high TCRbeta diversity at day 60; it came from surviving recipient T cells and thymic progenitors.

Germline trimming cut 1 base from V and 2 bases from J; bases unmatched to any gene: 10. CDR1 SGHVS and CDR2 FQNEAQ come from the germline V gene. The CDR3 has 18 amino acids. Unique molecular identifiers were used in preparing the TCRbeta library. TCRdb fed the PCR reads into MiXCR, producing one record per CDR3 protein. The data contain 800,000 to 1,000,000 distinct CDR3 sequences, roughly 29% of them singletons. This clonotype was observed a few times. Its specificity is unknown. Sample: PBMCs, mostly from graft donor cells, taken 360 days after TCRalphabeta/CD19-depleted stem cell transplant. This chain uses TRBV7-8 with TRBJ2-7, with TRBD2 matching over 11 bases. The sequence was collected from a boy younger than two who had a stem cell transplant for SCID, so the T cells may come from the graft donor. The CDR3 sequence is CASSLGLAGGSETYEQYF. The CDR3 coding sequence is TGTGCCAGCAGCTTAGGTCTAGCGGGGGGTTCCGAAACCTACGAGCAGTACTTC.